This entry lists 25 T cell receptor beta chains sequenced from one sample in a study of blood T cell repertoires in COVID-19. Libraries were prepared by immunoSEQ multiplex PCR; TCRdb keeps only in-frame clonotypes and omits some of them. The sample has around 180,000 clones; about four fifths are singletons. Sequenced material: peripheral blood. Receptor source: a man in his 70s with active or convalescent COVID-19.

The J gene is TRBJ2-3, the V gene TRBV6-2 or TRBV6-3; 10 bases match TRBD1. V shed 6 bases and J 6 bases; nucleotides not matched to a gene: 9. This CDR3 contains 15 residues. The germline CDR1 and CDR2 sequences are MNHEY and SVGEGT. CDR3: CASSPGQGVWDTQYF. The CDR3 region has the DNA TGTGCCAGCAGCCCCGGACAGGGGGTTTGGGATACGCAGTATTTT.

CDR3 sequence reads: CASSSVQGAMNTEAFF. The CDR3 nucleotides read TGTGCCAGCTCATCAGTACAGGGGGCGATGAACACTGAAGCTTTCTTT. The genes are TRBV18 and TRBJ1-1; 9 bases fit TRBD1. CDR1 is KGHSH, CDR2 LQKENI, per germline. Unmatched junction bases numbered 7, after V lost 5 bases and J lost 0 bases. CDR3 length equals 16 residues.

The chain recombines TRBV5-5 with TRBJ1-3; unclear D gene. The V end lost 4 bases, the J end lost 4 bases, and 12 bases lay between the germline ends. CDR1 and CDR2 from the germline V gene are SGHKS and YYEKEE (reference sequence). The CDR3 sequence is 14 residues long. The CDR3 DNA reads TGTGCCAGCAGCCTCGGGGTTTTGGGAAACACCATATATTTT. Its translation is CASSLGVLGNTIYF.

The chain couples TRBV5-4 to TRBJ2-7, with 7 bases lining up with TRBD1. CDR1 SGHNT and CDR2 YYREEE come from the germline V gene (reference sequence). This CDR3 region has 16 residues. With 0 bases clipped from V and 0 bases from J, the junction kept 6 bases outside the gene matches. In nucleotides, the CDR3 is TGTGCCAGCAGCTTGGAGGGGGCAGGGAGCTCCTACGAGCAGTACTTC. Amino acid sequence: CASSLEGAGSSYEQYF.

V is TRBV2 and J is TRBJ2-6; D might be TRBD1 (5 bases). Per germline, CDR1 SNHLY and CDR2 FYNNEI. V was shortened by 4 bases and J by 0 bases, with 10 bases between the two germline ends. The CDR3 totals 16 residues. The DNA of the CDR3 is TGTGCCAGCAGTGCTGACAGCATCTCTGGGGCCAACGTCCTGACTTTC. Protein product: CASSADSISGANVLTF.

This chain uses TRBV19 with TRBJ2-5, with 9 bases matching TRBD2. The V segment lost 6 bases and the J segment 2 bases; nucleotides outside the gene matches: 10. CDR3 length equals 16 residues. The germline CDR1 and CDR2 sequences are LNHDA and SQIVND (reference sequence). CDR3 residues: CASRNLSGGKQETQYF. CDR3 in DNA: TGTGCCAGTAGGAACCTTAGCGGGGGTAAACAAGAGACCCAGTACTTC.

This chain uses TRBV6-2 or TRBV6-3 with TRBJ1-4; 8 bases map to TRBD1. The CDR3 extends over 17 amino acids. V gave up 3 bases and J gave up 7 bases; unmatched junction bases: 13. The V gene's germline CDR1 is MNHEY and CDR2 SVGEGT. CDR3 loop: CASSYGQGLLLGEKLFF. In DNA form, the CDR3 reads TGTGCCAGCAGTTATGGACAGGGTCTCCTATTGGGTGAAAAACTGTTTTTT.

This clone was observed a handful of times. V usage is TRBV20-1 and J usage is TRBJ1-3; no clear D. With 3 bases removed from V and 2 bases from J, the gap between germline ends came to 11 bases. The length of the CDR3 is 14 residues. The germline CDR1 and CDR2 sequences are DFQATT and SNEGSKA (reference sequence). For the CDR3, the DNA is TGCAGTGCTAGTCGACTCGGGACTGGAAACACCATATATTTT. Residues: CSASRLGTGNTIYF.

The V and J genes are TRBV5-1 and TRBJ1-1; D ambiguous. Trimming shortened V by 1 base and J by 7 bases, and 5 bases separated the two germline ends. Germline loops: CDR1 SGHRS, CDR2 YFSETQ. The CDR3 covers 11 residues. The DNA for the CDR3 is TGCGCCAGCAGCTTGAATAGTGAAGCTTTCTTT. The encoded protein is CASSLNSEAFF.

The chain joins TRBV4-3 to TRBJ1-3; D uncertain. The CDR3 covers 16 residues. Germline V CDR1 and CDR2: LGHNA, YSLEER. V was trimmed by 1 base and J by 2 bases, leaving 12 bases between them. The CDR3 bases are TGCGCCAGCAGCCAAGGGACTGTGGGTCCTGGAAACACCATATATTTT. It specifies CASSQGTVGPGNTIYF.

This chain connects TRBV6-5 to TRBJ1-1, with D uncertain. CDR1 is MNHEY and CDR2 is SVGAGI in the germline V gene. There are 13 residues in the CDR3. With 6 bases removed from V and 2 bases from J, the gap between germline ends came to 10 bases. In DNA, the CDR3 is TGTGCCAGCAGACCACAGTTAAACACTGAAGCTTTCTTT. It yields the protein CASRPQLNTEAFF.

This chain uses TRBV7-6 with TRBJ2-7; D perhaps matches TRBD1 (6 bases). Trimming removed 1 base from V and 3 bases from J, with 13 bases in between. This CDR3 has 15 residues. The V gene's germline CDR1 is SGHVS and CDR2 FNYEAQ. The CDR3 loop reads CASSLEPTDSYEQYF. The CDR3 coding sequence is TGTGCCAGCAGCTTAGAGCCAACGGACAGCTACGAGCAGTACTTC.

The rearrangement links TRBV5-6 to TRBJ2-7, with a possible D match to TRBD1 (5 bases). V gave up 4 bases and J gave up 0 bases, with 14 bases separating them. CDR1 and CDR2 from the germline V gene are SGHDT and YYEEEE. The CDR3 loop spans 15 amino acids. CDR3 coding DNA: TGTGCCAGCAGCCGCGAAATGACAGACTCCTACGAGCAGTACTTC. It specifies CASSREMTDSYEQYF.

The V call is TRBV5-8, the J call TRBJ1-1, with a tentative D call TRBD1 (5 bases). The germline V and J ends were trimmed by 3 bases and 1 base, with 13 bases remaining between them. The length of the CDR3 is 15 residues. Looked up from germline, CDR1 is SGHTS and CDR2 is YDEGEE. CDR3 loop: CASSWSYRQNTEAFF. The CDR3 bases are TGTGCCAGCAGCTGGTCATACAGGCAGAACACTGAAGCTTTCTTT.

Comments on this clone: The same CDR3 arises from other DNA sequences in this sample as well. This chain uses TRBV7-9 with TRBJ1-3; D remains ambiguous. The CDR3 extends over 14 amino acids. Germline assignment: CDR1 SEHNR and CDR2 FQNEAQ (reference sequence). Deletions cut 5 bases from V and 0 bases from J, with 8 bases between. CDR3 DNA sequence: TGTGCCAGCAGCCCCGACATCTCTGGAAACACCATATATTTT. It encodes CASSPDISGNTIYF.

In DNA, the CDR3 is TGTGCCAGCAGCCAACCAGGGACAGATTCGACAAATGAGCAGTTCTTC. Translation: CASSQPGTDSTNEQFF. The V call is TRBV14, the J call TRBJ2-1, with 7 positions matching TRBD1. The CDR3 consists of 16 residues. V was clipped by 2 bases and J by 7 bases; unmatched bases: 11. Germline V gene sequence: CDR1 SGHDN, CDR2 FVKESK.

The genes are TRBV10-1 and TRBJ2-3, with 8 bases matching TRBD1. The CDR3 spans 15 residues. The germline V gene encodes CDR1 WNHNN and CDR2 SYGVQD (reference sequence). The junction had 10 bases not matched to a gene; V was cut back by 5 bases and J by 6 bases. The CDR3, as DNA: TGCGCCAGCAGTCCAGGAGGGACAGGTGGGGATACGCAGTATTTT. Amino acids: CASSPGGTGGDTQYF.

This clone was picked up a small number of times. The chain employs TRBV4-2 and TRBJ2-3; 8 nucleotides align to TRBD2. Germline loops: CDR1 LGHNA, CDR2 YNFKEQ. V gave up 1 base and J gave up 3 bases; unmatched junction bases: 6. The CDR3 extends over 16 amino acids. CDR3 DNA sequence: TGTGCCAGCAGCCAAGCCAGCGGGAGTCGAACAGATACGCAGTATTTT. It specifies CASSQASGSRTDTQYF.

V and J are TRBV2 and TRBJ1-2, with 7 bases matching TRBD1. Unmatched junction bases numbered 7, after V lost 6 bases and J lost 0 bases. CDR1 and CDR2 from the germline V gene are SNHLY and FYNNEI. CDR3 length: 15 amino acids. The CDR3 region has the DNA TGTGCCAGCAGCTCCGGGACAGCAGCTAACTATGGCTACACCTTC. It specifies CASSSGTAANYGYTF.

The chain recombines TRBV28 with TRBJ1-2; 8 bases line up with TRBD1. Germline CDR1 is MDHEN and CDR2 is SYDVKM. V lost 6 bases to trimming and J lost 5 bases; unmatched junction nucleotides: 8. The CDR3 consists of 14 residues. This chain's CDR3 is CASSAGGQGYGYTF. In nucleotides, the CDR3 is TGTGCCAGCAGCGCCGGTGGACAGGGATATGGCTACACCTTC.

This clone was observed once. This CDR3 is CASNLQGAYGYTF. In nucleotides, the CDR3 is TGTGCCAGCAACCTACAGGGGGCCTATGGCTACACCTTC. This rearrangement joins TRBV28 to TRBJ1-2; the match to TRBD1 covers 9 bases. Germline lookup yields CDR1 MDHEN and CDR2 SYDVKM. This CDR3 spans 13 amino acids. After removal of 7 bases from V and 4 bases from J, the junction contained 4 bases not matched to a gene.

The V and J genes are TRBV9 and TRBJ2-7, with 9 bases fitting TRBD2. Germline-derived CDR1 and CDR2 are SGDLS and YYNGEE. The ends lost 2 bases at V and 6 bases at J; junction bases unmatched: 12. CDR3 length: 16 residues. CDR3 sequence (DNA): TGTGCCAGCAGCGTCTCAGTAGCGGGGGAGGTGGGCGAGCAGTACTTC. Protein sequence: CASSVSVAGEVGEQYF.

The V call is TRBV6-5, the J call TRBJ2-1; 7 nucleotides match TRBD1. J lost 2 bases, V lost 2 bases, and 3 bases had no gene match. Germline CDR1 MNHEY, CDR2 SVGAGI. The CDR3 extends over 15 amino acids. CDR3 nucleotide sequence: TGTGCCAGCAGTTACGAACAGGGGACCTACAATGAGCAGTTCTTC. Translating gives CASSYEQGTYNEQFF.

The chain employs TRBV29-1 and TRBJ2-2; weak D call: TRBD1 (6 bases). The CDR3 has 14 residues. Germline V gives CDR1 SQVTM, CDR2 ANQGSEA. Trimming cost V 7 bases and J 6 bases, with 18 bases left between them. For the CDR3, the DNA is TGCAGCGCTCGAACAGGGCGCCAGGCCGGGGAGCTGTTTTTT. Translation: CSARTGRQAGELFF.

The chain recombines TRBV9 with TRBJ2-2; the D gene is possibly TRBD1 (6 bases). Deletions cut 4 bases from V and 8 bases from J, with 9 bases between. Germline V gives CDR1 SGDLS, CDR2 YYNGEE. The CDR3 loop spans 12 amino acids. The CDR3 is CASSPGTGELFF. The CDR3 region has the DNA TGTGCCAGCAGCCCCGGGACAGGGGAGCTGTTTTTT.